There are a few counts of the clone carrying this TCR beta chain. This sample is drawn from a study of blood T cells in healthy people across ages. For the study at large: For every two T cells, template switching captured about one barcoded beta molecule.

The use of a sample-barcoded 5' primer and a J-beta primer mix characterized a second PCR of about 6 to 12 cycles. Each cDNA molecule was tagged by a template-switch adaptor that had 12 random nucleotides. TCRdb processed the 5' RACE reads anew with MiXCR; each CDR3 protein has one entry. Among 2 million or so distinct CDR3 sequences, less than 50% were seen once, and the ten largest hold around 2.1%. This CDR3 spans 16 amino acids. Germline V gene data show CDR1 as MGHRA and CDR2 as YSYEKL. The V gene lost 3 bases and the J gene lost 0 bases, with 14 bases spanning the gap. Sample: blood. The clonotype originates from a woman between 35 and 50 years old in good health. V gene TRBV4-1 combines with J gene TRBJ1-2; D is unresolved. CDR3 DNA: TGCGCCAGCAGCCAGGCAGCTGTGCAAGCTAACTATGGCTACACCTTC. It yields the protein CASSQAAVQANYGYTF.